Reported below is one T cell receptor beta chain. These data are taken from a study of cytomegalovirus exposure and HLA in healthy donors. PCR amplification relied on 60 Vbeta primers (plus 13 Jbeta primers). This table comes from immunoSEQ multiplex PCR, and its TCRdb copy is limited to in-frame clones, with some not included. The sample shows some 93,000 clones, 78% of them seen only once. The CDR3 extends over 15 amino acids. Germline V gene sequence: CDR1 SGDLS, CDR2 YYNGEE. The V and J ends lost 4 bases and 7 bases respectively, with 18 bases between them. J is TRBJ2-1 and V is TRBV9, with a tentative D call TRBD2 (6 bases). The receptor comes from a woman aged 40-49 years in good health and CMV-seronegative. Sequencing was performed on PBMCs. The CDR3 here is CASSPDPGLLNEQFF. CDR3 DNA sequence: TGTGCCAGCAGCCCGGACCCGGGACTCCTTAATGAGCAGTTCTTC.